This TCR beta chain originates from a study of T cells in Graves' hyperthyroidism and ophthalmopathy. Looking at the study overall: It was at initial diagnosis, before any treatment, that peripheral blood was collected. Broader study findings: Blood also showed most of the thyroid clonotypes that were expanded above 0.001.

Regions amplified from RNA transcripts were the TCR beta CDR3 regions. HTBI primers were used for first-round RT-PCR of the TCR CDR3. TCRdb redid the calling of the multiplex PCR reads with MiXCR, one entry per CDR3 protein. The table has roughly 640,000 distinct CDR3 sequences, approximately 16% seen once. CDR1 SGHTA and CDR2 FQGNSA come from the germline V gene. This CDR3 is built from 16 residues. The ends lost 5 bases at V and 1 base at J; junction bases unmatched: 6. Concerning this clonotype itself: The antigen is not known.

In making diagnoses, clinical symptoms, serum thyroxine and TRAb, thyroid ultrasound and orbital computed tomography were all used. Around 10 ml of fresh peripheral blood supplied the PBMCs. The TCR comes from a woman in her 40s with Graves' ophthalmopathy. V is TRBV7-2 and J is TRBJ2-5; 11 nucleotides line up with TRBD2. The sequencing sample was made of blood. The CDR3 DNA follows: TGTGCCAGCAGCACAAAAGGGACTAGCGGCCAAGAGACCCAGTACTTC. Translation gives CASSTKGTSGQETQYF.